These 9 T cell receptor beta chains came from one sample sequenced in a study of response to subunit inactivated influenza vaccine. Via MiXCR, TCRdb re-called the RT-PCR reads, giving one row per CDR3 protein. Found here are 530,000 or so distinct CDR3 sequences, roughly 12% of them singletons; the top ten hold about a tenth. Specimen: PBMCs from blood, collected on the day of vaccination. The origin of the receptors is a man in his fifties or sixties who received an inactivated influenza vaccine.

The rearrangement links TRBV6-2 or TRBV6-3 to TRBJ2-3, with a possible D match to TRBD1 (6 bases). CDR1 and CDR2 (germline): MNHEY, SVGEGT. V lost 8 bases and J lost 2, with 14 bases in between. The CDR3 sequence is 14 residues long. In DNA, the CDR3 is TGTGCCAGCCTGGACAGCCACACCACAGATACGCAGTATTTT. Protein: CASLDSHTTDTQYF.

This clonotype was seen a handful of times. CDR3 in amino acids: CASSQGLMGQGETQYF. As DNA, the CDR3 is TGCGCCAGCAGCCAAGGTTTGATGGGACAGGGAGAGACCCAGTACTTC. V and J are TRBV4-1 and TRBJ2-5, with 9 bases identical to TRBD1. CDR3 length: 16 residues. Germline CDR1 and CDR2: MGHRA and YSYEKL. J was trimmed by 4 bases and V by 1 base; bases with no gene match: 7.

V gene TRBV5-1 combines with J gene TRBJ2-1; TRBD1 matches at 7 bases. There are 14 residues in the CDR3. Unmatched junction bases numbered 4, after V lost 2 bases and J lost 5 bases. In germline, CDR1 is SGHRS, CDR2 YFSETQ. In DNA, the CDR3 is TGCGCCAGCAGCTTCGGGGACAGAAACAATGAGCAGTTCTTC. It codes for CASSFGDRNNEQFF.

This clonotype has ten or more counts. The chain links TRBV11-1 to TRBJ2-1; 10 nucleotides line up with TRBD2. The germline gives CDR1 SGHAT, CDR2 FQDESV (reference sequence). This CDR3 has 22 amino acids. V lost 0 bases and J lost 4; bases outside the gene matches: 21. In DNA, the CDR3 is TGTGCCAGCAGCTTAGCGCTTTGGACTAGCGGTCTATACGGGGCTCGTTACAATGAGCAGTTCTTC. This sequence encodes CASSLALWTSGLYGARYNEQFF.

The sample holds a few counts of this clonotype. One junction end does not reproduce the germline sequence, and a read error may be involved. This chain uses TRBV4-2 with TRBJ2-1, with D perhaps matching TRBD2 (6 bases). The CDR3 length is 18 residues. CDR1 and CDR2 from the germline V gene are LGHNA and YNFKEQ. Written as DNA, the CDR3 is TGTGCCAGCAGCCAAGAGGGGGGAGCGGTTCTGGGCTACGATGAGCAGTTCTTC. This gives the protein CASSQEGGAVLGYDEQFF.

This clonotype was observed a handful of times. This chain joins TRBV29-1 and TRBJ1-4; D uncertain. From germline, CDR1 is SQVTM and CDR2 ANQGSEA. V lost 5 bases and J 7 bases, leaving 5 bases between the germline ends. The CDR3 is 10 residues long. The CDR3 sequence: CSVRGEKLFF. The CDR3 coding sequence is TGCAGCGTTCGGGGTGAAAAACTGTTTTTT. Using reference TRBV29-1 and TRBJ1-4 for the parts outside the CDR3, the full variable domain is SAVISQKPSRDICQRGTSLTIQCQVDSQVTMMFWYRQQPGQSLTLIATANQGSEATYESGFVIDKFPISRPNLTFSTLTVSNMSPEDSSIYLCSVRGEKLFFGSGTQLSVL.

This clonotype showed up just a few times. V and J are TRBV18 and TRBJ2-2; D remains unclear. CDR3 length: 13 amino acids. The V end lost 2 bases, the J end lost 6 bases, and 7 bases lay between the germline ends. The germline gives CDR1 KGHSH, CDR2 LQKENI. The CDR3 here is CASSPEVAGELFF. The CDR3 coding sequence is TGTGCCAGCTCACCAGAGGTAGCCGGGGAGCTGTTTTTT.

This clonotype occurred a few times. This chain links TRBV20-1 with TRBJ1-1; 7 bases line up with TRBD1. The CDR3 consists of 18 residues. V trimming: 4 bases; J trimming: 1 base; junction bases outside the gene matches: 18. CDR1 and CDR2 (germline): DFQATT, SNEGSKA (reference sequence). CDR3 sequence: CSAIPGAGLGTANTEAFF. The CDR3 DNA follows: TGCAGTGCTATCCCAGGGGCCGGCCTCGGGACAGCGAACACTGAAGCTTTCTTT.

This clonotype was observed a few times. This chain uses TRBV7-3 with TRBJ2-3, with 7 positions matching TRBD2. Germline trimming cut 5 bases from V and 4 bases from J; bases unmatched to any gene: 9. The CDR3 has 15 amino acids. From germline, CDR1 is SGHTA and CDR2 FQGTGA. CDR3: CASSPLAGVADTQYF. CDR3 sequence (DNA): TGTGCCAGCAGCCCTCTTGCGGGAGTGGCAGATACGCAGTATTTT.